This T cell receptor beta chain was obtained from a study of shared clonotypes between healthy human individuals. Only CD45RO-negative cells positively selected for CCR7 counted as naive CD8 cells, so terminally differentiated effector memory CD45RA+ cells were excluded. Only one count was recorded for this clone. Data came from immunoSEQ multiplex PCR; TCRdb stores just in-frame clones and leaves some out. The sample carries fewer than 700,000 clones, approximately 95% recorded once. This receptor was taken from a woman in her thirties in good health. The source material was naive CD8+ T cells sorted from blood.

CDR3 bases: TGTGCCAGCAGGGGGGATGGGATTTACTACGAGCAGTACTTC. It encodes CASRGDGIYYEQYF. The V call is TRBV28, the J call TRBJ2-7, with D perhaps matching TRBD1 or TRBD2 (5 bases each). Germline loops: CDR1 MDHEN, CDR2 SYDVKM. This CDR3 spans 14 amino acids. Trimming cost V 6 bases and J 3 bases, with 15 bases left between them.